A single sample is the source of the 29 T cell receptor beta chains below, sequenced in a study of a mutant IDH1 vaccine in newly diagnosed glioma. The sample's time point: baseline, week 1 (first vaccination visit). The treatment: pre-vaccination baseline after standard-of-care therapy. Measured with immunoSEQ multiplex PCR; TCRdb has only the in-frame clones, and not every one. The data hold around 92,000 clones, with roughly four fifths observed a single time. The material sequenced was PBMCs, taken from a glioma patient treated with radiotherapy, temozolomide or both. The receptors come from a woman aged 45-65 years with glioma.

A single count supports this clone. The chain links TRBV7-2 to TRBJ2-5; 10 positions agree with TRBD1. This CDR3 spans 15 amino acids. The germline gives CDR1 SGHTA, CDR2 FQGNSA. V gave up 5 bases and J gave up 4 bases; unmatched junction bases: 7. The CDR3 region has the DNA TGTGCCAGCAGCGTGGGACAGGGGCGGGGAGAGACCCAGTACTTC. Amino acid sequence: CASSVGQGRGETQYF.

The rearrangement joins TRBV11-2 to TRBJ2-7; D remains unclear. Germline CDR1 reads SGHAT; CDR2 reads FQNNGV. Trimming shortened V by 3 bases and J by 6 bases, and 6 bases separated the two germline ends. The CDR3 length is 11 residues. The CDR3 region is CASSLGIEQYF. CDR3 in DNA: TGTGCCAGCAGCTTGGGTATCGAGCAGTACTTC. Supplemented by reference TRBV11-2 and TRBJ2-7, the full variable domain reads EAGVAQSPRYKIIEKRQSVAFWCNPISGHATLYWYQQILGQGPKLLIQFQNNGVVDDSQLPKDRFSAERLKGVDSTLKIQPAKLEDSAVYLCASSLGIEQYFGPGTRLTVT.

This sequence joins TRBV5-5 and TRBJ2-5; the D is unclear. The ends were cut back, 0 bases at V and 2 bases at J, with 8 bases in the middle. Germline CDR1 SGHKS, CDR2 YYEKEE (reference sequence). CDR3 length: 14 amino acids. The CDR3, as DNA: TGTGCCAGCAGCTTGGAGGTCTGGCAAGAGACCCAGTACTTC. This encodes CASSLEVWQETQYF.

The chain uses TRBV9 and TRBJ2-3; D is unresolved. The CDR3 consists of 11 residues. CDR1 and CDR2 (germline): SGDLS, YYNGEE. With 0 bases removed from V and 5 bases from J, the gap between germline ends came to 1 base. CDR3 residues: CASSVEDTQYF. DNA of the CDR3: TGTGCCAGCAGCGTAGAAGATACGCAGTATTTT.

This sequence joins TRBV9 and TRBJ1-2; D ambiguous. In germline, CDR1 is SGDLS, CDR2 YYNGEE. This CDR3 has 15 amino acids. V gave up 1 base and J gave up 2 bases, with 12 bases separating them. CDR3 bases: TGTGCCAGCAGCGTAAAGGGAACGGCGAACTATGGCTACACCTTC. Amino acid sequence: CASSVKGTANYGYTF.

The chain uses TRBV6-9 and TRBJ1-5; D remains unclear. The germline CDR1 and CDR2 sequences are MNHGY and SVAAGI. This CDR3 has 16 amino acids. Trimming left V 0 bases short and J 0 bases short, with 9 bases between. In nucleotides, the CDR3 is TGTGCCAGCAGTTATTCAGGTTTGTGTAGCAATCAGCCCCAGCATTTT. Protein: CASSYSGLCSNQPQHF.

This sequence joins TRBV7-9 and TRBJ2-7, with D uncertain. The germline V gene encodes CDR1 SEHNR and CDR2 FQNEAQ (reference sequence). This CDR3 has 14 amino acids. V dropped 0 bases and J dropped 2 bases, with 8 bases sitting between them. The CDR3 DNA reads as TGTGCCAGCAGCTTAGCGGCTGGGACCTACGAGCAGTACTTC. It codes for CASSLAAGTYEQYF. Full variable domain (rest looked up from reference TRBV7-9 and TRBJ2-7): DTGVSQNPRHKITKRGQNVTFRCDPISEHNRLYWYRQTLGQGPEFLTYFQNEAQLEKSRLLSDRFSAERPKGSFSTLEIQRTEQGDSAMYLCASSLAAGTYEQYFGPGTRLTVT.

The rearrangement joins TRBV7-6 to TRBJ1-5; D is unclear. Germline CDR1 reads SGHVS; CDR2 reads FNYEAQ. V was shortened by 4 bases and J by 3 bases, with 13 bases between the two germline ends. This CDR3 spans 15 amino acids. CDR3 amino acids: CASSSAGPPNQPQHF. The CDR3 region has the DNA TGTGCCAGCAGCTCGGCGGGCCCACCCAATCAGCCCCAGCATTTT. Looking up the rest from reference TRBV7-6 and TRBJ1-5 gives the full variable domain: GAGVSQSPRYKVTKRGQDVALRCDPISGHVSLYWYRQALGQGPEFLTYFNYEAQQDKSGLPNDRFSAERPEGSISTLTIQRTEQRDSAMYRCASSSAGPPNQPQHFGDGTRLSIL.

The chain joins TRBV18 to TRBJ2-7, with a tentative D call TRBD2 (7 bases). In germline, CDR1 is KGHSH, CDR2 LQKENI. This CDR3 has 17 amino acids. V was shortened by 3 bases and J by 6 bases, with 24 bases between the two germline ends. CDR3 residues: CASSPPGGGHPSTEQYF. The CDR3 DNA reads TGTGCCAGCTCACCGCCTGGGGGGGGCCATCCCTCTACCGAGCAGTACTTC.

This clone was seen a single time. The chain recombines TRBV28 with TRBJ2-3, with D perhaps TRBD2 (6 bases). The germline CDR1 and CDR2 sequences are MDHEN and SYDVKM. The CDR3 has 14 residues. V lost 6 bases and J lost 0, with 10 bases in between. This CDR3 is CASREGTSTDTQYF. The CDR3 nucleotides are TGTGCCAGCAGGGAAGGGACTAGCACAGATACGCAGTATTTT.

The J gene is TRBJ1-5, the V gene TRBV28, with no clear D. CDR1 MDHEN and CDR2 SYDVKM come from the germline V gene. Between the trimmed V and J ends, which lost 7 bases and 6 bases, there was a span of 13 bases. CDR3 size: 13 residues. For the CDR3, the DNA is TGTGCCAGCACCCCGGTGGTTGGTCAGCCCCAGCATTTT. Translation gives CASTPVVGQPQHF.

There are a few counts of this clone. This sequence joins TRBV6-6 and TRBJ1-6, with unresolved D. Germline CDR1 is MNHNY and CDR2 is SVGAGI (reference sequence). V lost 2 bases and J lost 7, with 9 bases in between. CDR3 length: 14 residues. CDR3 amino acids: CASSYESTNSPLHF. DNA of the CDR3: TGTGCCAGCAGTTACGAGTCAACAAATTCACCCCTCCACTTT.

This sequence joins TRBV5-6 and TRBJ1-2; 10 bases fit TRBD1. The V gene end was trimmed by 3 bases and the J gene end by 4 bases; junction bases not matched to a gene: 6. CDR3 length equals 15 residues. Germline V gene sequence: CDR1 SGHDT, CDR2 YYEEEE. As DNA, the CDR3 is TGTGCCAGCAGCTGGGGTGGGGACAGGGGCTATGGCTACACCTTC. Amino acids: CASSWGGDRGYGYTF.

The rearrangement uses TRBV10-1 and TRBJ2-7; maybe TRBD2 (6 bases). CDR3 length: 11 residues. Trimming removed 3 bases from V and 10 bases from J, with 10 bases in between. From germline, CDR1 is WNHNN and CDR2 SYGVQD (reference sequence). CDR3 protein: CASSDGGLQYF. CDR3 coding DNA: TGCGCCAGCAGTGACGGGGGACTCCAGTACTTC.

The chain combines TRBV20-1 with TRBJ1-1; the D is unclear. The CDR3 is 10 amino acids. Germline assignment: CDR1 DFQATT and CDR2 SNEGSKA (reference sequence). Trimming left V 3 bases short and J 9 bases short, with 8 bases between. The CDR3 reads CSARELKAFF. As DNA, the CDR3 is TGCAGTGCTAGGGAGTTAAAAGCTTTCTTT.

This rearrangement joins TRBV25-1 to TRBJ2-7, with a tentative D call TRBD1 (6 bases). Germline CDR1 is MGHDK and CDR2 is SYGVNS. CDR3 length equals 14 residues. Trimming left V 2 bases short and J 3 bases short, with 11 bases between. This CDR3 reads CASSETGTRYEQYF. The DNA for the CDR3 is TGTGCCAGCAGTGAAACCGGGACACGCTACGAGCAGTACTTC.

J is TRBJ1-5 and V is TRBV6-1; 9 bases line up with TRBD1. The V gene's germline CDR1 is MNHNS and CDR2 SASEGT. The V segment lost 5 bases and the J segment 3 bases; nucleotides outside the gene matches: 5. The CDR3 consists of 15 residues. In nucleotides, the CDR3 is TGTGCCAGCAGTTTGGACAGGGGACTCAATCAGCCCCAGCATTTT. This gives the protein CASSLDRGLNQPQHF.

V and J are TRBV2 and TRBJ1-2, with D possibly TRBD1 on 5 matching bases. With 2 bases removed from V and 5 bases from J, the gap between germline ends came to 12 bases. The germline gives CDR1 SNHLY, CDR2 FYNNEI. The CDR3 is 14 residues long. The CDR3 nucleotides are TGTGCCAGCAGTGAACAGGGCAGGGAGTATGGCTACACCTTC. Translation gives CASSEQGREYGYTF.

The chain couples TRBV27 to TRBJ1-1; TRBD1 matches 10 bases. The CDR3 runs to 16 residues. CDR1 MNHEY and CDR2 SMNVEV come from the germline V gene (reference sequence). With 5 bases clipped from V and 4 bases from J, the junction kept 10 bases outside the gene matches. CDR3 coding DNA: TGTGCCAGCAGTCCCCGGACAGGGGGAAAGAGCACTGAAGCTTTCTTT. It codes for CASSPRTGGKSTEAFF.

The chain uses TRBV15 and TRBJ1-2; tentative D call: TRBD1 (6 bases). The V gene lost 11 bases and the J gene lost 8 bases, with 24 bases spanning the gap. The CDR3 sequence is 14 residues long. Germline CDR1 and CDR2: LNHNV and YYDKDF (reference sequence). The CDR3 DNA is TGTGCCGCTCGGGGAGCGGGACAAGGCCCCGGCTACACCTTC. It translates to CAARGAGQGPGYTF.

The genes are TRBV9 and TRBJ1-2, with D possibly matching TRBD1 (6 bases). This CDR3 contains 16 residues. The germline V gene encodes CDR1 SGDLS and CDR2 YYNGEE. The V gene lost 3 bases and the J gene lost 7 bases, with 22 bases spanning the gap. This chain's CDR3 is CASSALGGRAYGGYTF. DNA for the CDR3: TGTGCCAGCAGCGCCCTGGGGGGCAGGGCTTACGGTGGCTACACCTTC.

DNA of the CDR3: TGTGCCAGCAGCTTTACCGTCTACGAGCAGTACTTC. Protein: CASSFTVYEQYF. V gene TRBV11-2 combines with J gene TRBJ2-7; D ambiguous. The V end lost 3 bases, the J end lost 3 bases, and 6 bases lay between the germline ends. Germline V CDR1 and CDR2: SGHAT, FQNNGV. This CDR3 has 12 residues. The full variable domain, rest sourced from reference TRBV11-2 and TRBJ2-7, is EAGVAQSPRYKIIEKRQSVAFWCNPISGHATLYWYQQILGQGPKLLIQFQNNGVVDDSQLPKDRFSAERLKGVDSTLKIQPAKLEDSAVYLCASSFTVYEQYFGPGTRLTVT.

The CDR3 is CASSLTAYSGNTIYF. CDR3 sequence (DNA): TGCGCCAGCAGCTTGACTGCTTACTCTGGAAACACCATATATTTT. The chain joins TRBV5-1 to TRBJ1-3; D unresolved. Trimming took off 1 base at V and 0 bases at J, with 8 bases between the two ends. This CDR3 comprises 15 residues. Germline V gene sequence: CDR1 SGHRS, CDR2 YFSETQ. Complete variable domain (other parts from reference TRBV5-1 and TRBJ1-3): KAGVTQTPRYLIKTRGQQVTLSCSPISGHRSVSWYQQTPGQGLQFLFEYFSETQRNKGNFPGRFSGRQFSNSRSEMNVSTLELGDSALYLCASSLTAYSGNTIYFGEGSWLTVV.

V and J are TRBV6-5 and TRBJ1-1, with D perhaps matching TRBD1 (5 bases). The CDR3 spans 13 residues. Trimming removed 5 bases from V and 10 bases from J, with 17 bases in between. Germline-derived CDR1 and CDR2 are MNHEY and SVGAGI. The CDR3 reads CASSLRRGVGAFF. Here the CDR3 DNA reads TGTGCCAGCAGTCTTCGTCGGGGGGTCGGAGCTTTCTTT.

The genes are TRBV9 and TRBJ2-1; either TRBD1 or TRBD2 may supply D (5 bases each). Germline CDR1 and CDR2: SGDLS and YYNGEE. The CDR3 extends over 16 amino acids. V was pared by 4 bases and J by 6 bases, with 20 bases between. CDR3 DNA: TGTGCCAGCAGCCAACTTCGGACGGGGCTTGGCAATGAGCAGTTCTTC. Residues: CASSQLRTGLGNEQFF.

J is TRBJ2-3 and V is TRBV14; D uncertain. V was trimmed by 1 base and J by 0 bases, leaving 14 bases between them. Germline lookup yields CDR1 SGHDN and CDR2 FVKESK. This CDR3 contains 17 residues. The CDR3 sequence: CASSQGVRRISTDTQYF. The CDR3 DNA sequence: TGTGCCAGCAGCCAAGGAGTGCGAAGAATTAGCACAGATACGCAGTATTTT.

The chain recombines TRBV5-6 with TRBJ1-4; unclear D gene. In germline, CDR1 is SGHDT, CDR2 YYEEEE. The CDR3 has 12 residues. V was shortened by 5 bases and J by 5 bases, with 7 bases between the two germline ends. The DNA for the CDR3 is TGTGCCAGCAGTGGTGAAAATGAAAAACTGTTTTTT. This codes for CASSGENEKLFF. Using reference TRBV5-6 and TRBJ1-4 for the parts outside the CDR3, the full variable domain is DAGVTQSPTHLIKTRGQQVTLRCSPKSGHDTVSWYQQALGQGPQFIFQYYEEEERQRGNFPDRFSGHQFPNYSSELNVNALLLGDSALYLCASSGENEKLFFGSGTQLSVL.

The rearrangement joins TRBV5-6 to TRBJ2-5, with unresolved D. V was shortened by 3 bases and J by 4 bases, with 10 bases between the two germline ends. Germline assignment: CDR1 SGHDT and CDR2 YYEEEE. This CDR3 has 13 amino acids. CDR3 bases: TGTGCCAGCAGCTCCTGGGTGACAGAGACCCAGTACTTC. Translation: CASSSWVTETQYF.

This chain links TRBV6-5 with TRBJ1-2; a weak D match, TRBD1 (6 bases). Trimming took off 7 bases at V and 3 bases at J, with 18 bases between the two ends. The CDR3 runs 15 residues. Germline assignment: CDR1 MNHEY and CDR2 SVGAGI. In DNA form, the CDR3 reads TGTGCCAGCAACAAACGACTAGCAGGGGACTATGGCTACACCTTC. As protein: CASNKRLAGDYGYTF.